Detailed here is one TCR beta chain. This clone's antigen is unknown. No base qualities exist here, and no much larger clone lies one base off it. V and J lose 3 bases and 1 base, and a span of 11 bases separates them. CDR1 and CDR2 are drawn from the germline V gene (reference sequence): DFQATT, SNEGSKA. From cysteine to phenylalanine, the CDR3 is 14 amino acids long. Only the CDR3 DNA stays, 42 bases, in frame from base 1. Whole blood was collected in K2EDTA tubes by collaborating institutions according to the institutions' own protocols. For TCRbeta analysis, collaborators shipped samples as frozen whole blood, isolated PBMCs, or DNA extracted from either of those sample types. The immunoSEQ Assay, a bias-controlled multiplex PCR, was used to amplify TCRbeta CDR3 regions from genomic DNA. Turning to the authors' computational methods: The number of nucleated cells in each sample was estimated from the amplification of reference gene primers within the assay. To quantify the absolute abundance of each unique TCRbeta CDR3 rearrangement, sequence reads were collapsed and filtered. Productive Simpson clonality was computed per sample as the square root of Simpson's diversity index over productive rearrangements. TCRdb carries this immuneACCESS record with in-frame sequences only. Its versions omit some clonotypes, under half of them owing to an unresolved V gene in the studies checked, with the rest unexplained. V, J and clone size reflect that table, while D and trimming were determined from the DNA. The sample yields 270,000 or so clones; less than 85% were counted once. The ten top clones hold roughly 3.1% of the sample.

This record belongs to a study of blood T cell repertoires in COVID-19 (dated by TCRdb to 2020 to 2021). Regarding the complete study: The collaborator samples originated in the United States, Italy and Spain and spanned the acute and convalescent phases of COVID-19. Samples were obtained from the ongoing ImmuneRACE study (first 160 participants) and from over a thousand subjects provided by 6 global collaborators. Where HLA class I and class II types were available, the types were taken from metadata supplied by the sample provider, not from assay-based typing. The repertoires were released in a freely available public database intended as a resource for research on the immune response to SARS-CoV-2. The sample metadata nearly always contained a de-identified subject ID, COVID-19 status, age in years and sex. The prospective study material was composed of cDNA or gDNA derived from T cells, B-cell-depleted T cells, or PBMCs. Deeply sampled blood TCRbeta repertoires from subjects exposed to, actively infected with, or recovered from COVID-19 were included in the dataset. What the authors observed across the whole study: The quantity of clinical and demographic metadata differed by source and by participant and was supplied without curation.

The sequenced sample consisted of peripheral blood. The rearrangement joined TRBV20-1 to TRBJ2-3; no confident D gene assignment can be made. The receptor was derived from a woman aged 18-29 years with acute or convalescent COVID-19. The CDR3 amino acid sequence is: CSASPPRGTDTQYF. At the DNA level, the sequence is TGCAGTGCTAGTCCCCCTCGGGGCACAGATACGCAGTATTTT.